A single sample is the source of the 28 T cell receptor beta chains below, sequenced in a study of Ad26.COV2.S vaccination and SARS-CoV-2 variants. Regarding treatment: 15 to 20 received Ad26.COV2.S at low or high dose, single or two shots; 5 received placebo; per-sample allocation not given. After the first vaccine or placebo injection, samples were drawn on day 63. Sequencing used immunoSEQ multiplex PCR; TCRdb keeps in-frame clones, though not all of them. The data hold around 350,000 clones, with more than 75% observed a single time. The specimen was peripheral blood, collected in a trial of Ad26.COV2.S vaccine versus placebo. These receptors originate from a person aged 18-65 years who received the Ad26.COV2.S COVID-19 vaccine or a placebo.

This chain links TRBV18 with TRBJ2-3; no clear D gene. CDR3 length: 14 residues. CDR1 and CDR2 from the germline V gene are KGHSH and LQKENI. V was trimmed by 6 bases and J by 1 base, leaving 11 bases between them. This chain's CDR3 is CASSRAKGTDTQYF. CDR3 sequence (DNA): TGTGCCAGCTCCCGAGCCAAGGGCACAGATACGCAGTATTTT. The entire variable domain, with the rest obtained from reference TRBV18 and TRBJ2-3, is as follows: NAGVMQNPRHLVRRRGQEARLRCSPMKGHSHVYWYRQLPEEGLKFMVYLQKENIIDESGMPKERFSAEFPKEGPSILRIQQVVRGDSAAYFCASSRAKGTDTQYFGPGTRLTVL.

The gene calls are TRBV12-3 or TRBV12-4 and TRBJ1-2, with 7 positions matching TRBD1. CDR3 size: 13 residues. Trimming at V came to 6 bases and at J to 4 bases, leaving 5 bases not matched to a gene. CDR3 protein: CASSTGVAYGYTF. CDR3 in DNA: TGTGCCAGCAGCACAGGGGTGGCCTATGGCTACACCTTC.

The CDR3, as DNA: TGTGCCAGCAGTTACTCGGGACAGATCATAAACTATGGCTACACCTTC. Its translation: CASSYSGQIINYGYTF. This chain connects TRBV6-2 or TRBV6-3 to TRBJ1-2; 7 bases agree with TRBD1. The CDR3 has 16 residues. V lost 0 bases, J lost 2 bases, and 6 bases stayed unmatched. Germline CDR1 is MNHEY and CDR2 is SVGEGT.

The CDR3 bases are TGTGCCAGCAATTTCGGTGGGTTCACTGAAGCTTTCTTT. Its translation: CASNFGGFTEAFF. This rearrangement joins TRBV2 to TRBJ1-1; no clear D. This CDR3 region has 13 residues. The ends were cut back, 7 bases at V and 4 bases at J, with 13 bases in the middle. Looked up from germline, CDR1 is SNHLY and CDR2 is FYNNEI.

The chain is built from TRBV19 and TRBJ1-1; unclear D gene. The CDR3 runs 13 residues. V was shortened by 2 bases and J by 2 bases, with 6 bases between the two germline ends. Germline CDR1 and CDR2: LNHDA and SQIVND (reference sequence). The CDR3 reads CASSITGNTEAFF. The CDR3 coding sequence is TGTGCCAGTAGTATAACGGGAAACACTGAAGCTTTCTTT.

The chain combines TRBV6-5 with TRBJ1-1; D unresolved. The V and J ends lost 7 bases and 1 base respectively, with 7 bases between them. Germline lookup yields CDR1 MNHEY and CDR2 SVGAGI. This CDR3 has 12 amino acids. CDR3 DNA: TGTGCCAGCACGCCAGGGAACACTGAAGCTTTCTTT. As protein: CASTPGNTEAFF.

The V and J genes are TRBV18 and TRBJ1-1; 9 nucleotides align to TRBD1. After removal of 3 bases from V and 7 bases from J, the junction contained 9 bases not matched to a gene. The CDR3 length is 15 residues. The germline V gene has CDR1 KGHSH and CDR2 LQKENI. The CDR3, as DNA: TGTGCCAGCTCACCGACCGGACAGGGGATGAATGAAGCTTTCTTT. Amino acids: CASSPTGQGMNEAFF.

The chain combines TRBV28 with TRBJ2-3; 9 bases agree with TRBD2. CDR3 length equals 14 residues. Per the germline V gene, CDR1 is MDHEN and CDR2 is SYDVKM. V was clipped by 6 bases and J by 4 bases; unmatched bases: 5. In DNA, the CDR3 is TGTGCCAGCAGCTCAGCGGGAGGACCAGATACGCAGTATTTT. Amino acids: CASSSAGGPDTQYF. The variable domain in full, completed from reference TRBV28 and TRBJ2-3, reads DVKVTQSSRYLVKRTGEKVFLECVQDMDHENMFWYRQDPGLGLRLIYFSYDVKMKEKGDIPEGYSVSREKKERFSLILESASTNQTSMYLCASSSAGGPDTQYFGPGTRLTVL.

The chain combines TRBV7-9 with TRBJ2-3, with 8 bases fitting TRBD1. CDR1 SEHNR and CDR2 FQNEAQ come from the germline V gene (reference sequence). Trimming at V came to 5 bases and at J to 0 bases, leaving 7 bases not matched to a gene. The CDR3 is 16 amino acids. The DNA for the CDR3 is TGTGCCAGCAGCCCGATGGACAGGGCTAGCACAGATACGCAGTATTTT. Residues: CASSPMDRASTDTQYF.

The rearrangement joins TRBV15 to TRBJ1-4; possible D gene TRBD1, 6 bases. The CDR3 totals 14 residues. The V end was cut by 3 bases, the J end by 5 bases, with 10 bases between. Per germline, CDR1 LNHNV and CDR2 YYDKDF (reference sequence). This chain's CDR3 is CATSRGHTNEKLFF. The CDR3 coding sequence is TGTGCCACCAGCAGGGGACATACAAATGAAAAACTGTTTTTT.

The J gene is TRBJ2-4, the V gene TRBV4-3; TRBD2 aligns across 14 bases. This CDR3 contains 18 residues. Germline CDR1 and CDR2: LGHNA and YSLEER. Losses at the gene ends were 5 bases for V and 0 bases for J; bases not matched to a gene: 6. The CDR3 region has the DNA TGCGCCAGCAGCATGGGACTAGCGGGGGACCTAGCCAAAAACATTCAGTACTTC. Encoded protein: CASSMGLAGDLAKNIQYF.

This chain connects TRBV5-1 to TRBJ1-5; TRBD1 matches at 7 bases. V was clipped by 4 bases and J by 1 base; unmatched bases: 11. CDR1 and CDR2 from the germline V gene are SGHRS and YFSETQ. The CDR3 spans 17 residues. Written as DNA, the CDR3 is TGCGCCAGCAGCGAGGGGCCGACAGGGTCAAGCAATCAGCCCCAGCATTTT. Translation: CASSEGPTGSSNQPQHF.

V and J are TRBV19 and TRBJ2-7; 14 bases agree with TRBD2. J gave up 4 bases and V 5 bases, and 7 bases lay outside the gene matches. This CDR3 contains 16 residues. Germline V gene sequence: CDR1 LNHDA, CDR2 SQIVND (reference sequence). The CDR3 DNA follows: TGTGCCAGTAGTCCCCGGACTAGCGGGAGGATGTACGAGCAGTACTTC. Its protein is CASSPRTSGRMYEQYF.

The genes are TRBV30 and TRBJ1-3; D unclear. Germline loops: CDR1 GTSNPN, CDR2 SVGIG (reference sequence). Trimming cost V 3 bases and J 0 bases, with 9 bases left between them. The CDR3 covers 14 residues. CDR3 sequence reads: CAWRHGSSGNTIYF. DNA of the CDR3: TGTGCCTGGAGACACGGAAGCTCTGGAAACACCATATATTTT.

This chain links TRBV24-1 with TRBJ2-3; 10 bases align to TRBD1. CDR1 and CDR2 from the germline V gene are KGHDR and SFDVKD. Trimming removed 4 bases from V and 5 bases from J; junction bases left unmatched: 8. The CDR3 is made up of 16 amino acids. The CDR3: CATSDSGTGAIDTQYF. CDR3 nucleotide sequence: TGTGCCACCAGTGACTCCGGGACAGGGGCGATAGATACGCAGTATTTT.

This clone was counted between two and nine times. This chain links TRBV7-8 with TRBJ2-3, with 7 bases that match TRBD2. CDR1 is SGHVS and CDR2 is FQNEAQ in the germline V gene. The CDR3 totals 15 residues. The V and J ends lost 5 bases and 3 bases, in that order; junction bases with no gene match: 8. CDR3 bases: TGTGCCAGCAGCCGAGGTTCAGCGGGGACAGATACGCAGTATTTT. Encoded protein: CASSRGSAGTDTQYF.

The chain employs TRBV7-2 and TRBJ2-2, with no clear D. The CDR3 sequence is 16 residues long. V lost 4 bases, J lost 3 bases, and 15 bases lay in between. Germline lookup yields CDR1 SGHTA and CDR2 FQGNSA. The CDR3 sequence: CASSSPRVRYTGELFF. The CDR3 nucleotides are TGTGCCAGCAGCTCGCCTCGCGTCCGATACACCGGGGAGCTGTTTTTT.

V is TRBV28 and J is TRBJ2-5, with TRBD2 matching over 9 bases. CDR1 is MDHEN, CDR2 SYDVKM, per germline. With V trimmed by 8 bases and J by 0 bases, 4 bases remained unmatched. CDR3 size: 14 residues. CDR3 amino acids: CASGGGADQETQYF. The CDR3 DNA follows: TGTGCCAGCGGCGGGGGGGCGGACCAAGAGACCCAGTACTTC.

The chain recombines TRBV6-5 with TRBJ2-3, with D possibly matching TRBD2 (5 bases). The CDR3 sequence is 13 residues long. Trimming took off 4 bases at V and 0 bases at J, with 5 bases between the two ends. Germline V CDR1 and CDR2: MNHEY, SVGAGI. DNA for the CDR3: TGTGCCAGCAGTTCGGGGAGCACAGATACGCAGTATTTT. Translating it yields CASSSGSTDTQYF.

This clone was observed once. The chain couples TRBV27 to TRBJ2-7; 11 nucleotides align to TRBD2. Germline CDR1 and CDR2: MNHEY and SMNVEV (reference sequence). V was pared by 7 bases and J by 5 bases, with 13 bases of the junction left unmatched. The CDR3 contains 16 residues. The CDR3 sequence: CASKTSGISPADEQYF. The CDR3 DNA follows: TGTGCCAGCAAGACTAGCGGGATCTCCCCAGCGGACGAGCAGTACTTC.

V is TRBV5-6 and J is TRBJ2-7; maybe TRBD1 (6 bases). V gave up 4 bases and J gave up 1 base, with 9 bases separating them. CDR1 is SGHDT, CDR2 YYEEEE, per germline. The CDR3 runs to 13 residues. The CDR3 DNA is TGTGCCAGCAGCCAGACAGGTTCCTACGAGCAGTACTTC. As protein: CASSQTGSYEQYF.

The chain carries TRBV30 and TRBJ2-5, with D possibly being TRBD1 or TRBD2 (6 bases each). V was cut by 0 bases and J by 5 bases, with 13 bases left in between. The germline V gene has CDR1 GTSNPN and CDR2 SVGIG (reference sequence). CDR3 length: 14 amino acids. The CDR3 DNA sequence: TGTGCCTGGAGTGTCGTAGGGGGAGGCGAGACCCAGTACTTC. It translates to CAWSVVGGGETQYF.

V gene TRBV18 combines with J gene TRBJ2-3; the D is unclear. V shed 0 bases and J shed 0 bases, with 10 bases lying between them. The CDR3 is 16 amino acids. Germline loops: CDR1 KGHSH, CDR2 LQKENI. CDR3 amino acids: CASSPPSLGSTDTQYF. The CDR3, as DNA: TGTGCCAGCTCACCACCTTCCCTAGGCAGCACAGATACGCAGTATTTT. The variable domain in full, completed from reference TRBV18 and TRBJ2-3, reads NAGVMQNPRHLVRRRGQEARLRCSPMKGHSHVYWYRQLPEEGLKFMVYLQKENIIDESGMPKERFSAEFPKEGPSILRIQQVVRGDSAAYFCASSPPSLGSTDTQYFGPGTRLTVL.

V gene TRBV5-4 combines with J gene TRBJ1-6, with TRBD1 matching over 11 bases. Per the germline V gene, CDR1 is SGHNT and CDR2 is YYREEE (reference sequence). This CDR3 is 15 amino acids long. J was trimmed by 10 bases and V by 0 bases; bases with no gene match: 3. CDR3 protein: CASSLGTGGWSPLHF. CDR3 in DNA: TGTGCCAGCAGCTTGGGGACAGGGGGCTGGTCACCCCTCCACTTT.

CDR3 coding DNA: TGTGCCAGCCGGACTAGCGGGAGCGGCGAGCAGTACTTC. Translation: CASRTSGSGEQYF. The chain employs TRBV2 and TRBJ2-7, with 13 bases identical to TRBD2. Germline CDR1 is SNHLY and CDR2 is FYNNEI. V trimming: 8 bases; J trimming: 6 bases; junction bases outside the gene matches: 4. The CDR3 sequence is 13 residues long.

This clone was seen only once. The gene calls are TRBV28 and TRBJ2-7; D unclear. This CDR3 is 12 amino acids long. V was clipped by 3 bases and J by 2 bases, with 5 bases between them. The germline CDR1 and CDR2 sequences are MDHEN and SYDVKM. The CDR3 nucleotides are TGTGCCAGCAGTTTGGGCGCCTACGAGCAGTACTTC. It encodes CASSLGAYEQYF.

The J gene is TRBJ1-1, the V gene TRBV29-1; possible D gene TRBD1, 6 bases. Germline V gene lookup returns CDR1 SQVTM and CDR2 ANQGSEA. This CDR3 spans 12 amino acids. Trimming cost V 6 bases and J 11 bases, with 19 bases left between them. CDR3 in amino acids: CSVAPSDSEAFF. The CDR3 region has the DNA TGCAGCGTAGCCCCCTCGGACAGCGAGGCTTTCTTT. Filled out from reference TRBV29-1 and TRBJ1-1, the complete variable domain reads SAVISQKPSRDICQRGTSLTIQCQVDSQVTMMFWYRQQPGQSLTLIATANQGSEATYESGFVIDKFPISRPNLTFSTLTVSNMSPEDSSIYLCSVAPSDSEAFFGQGTRLTVV.

V is TRBV5-4 and J is TRBJ2-1, with 7 positions matching TRBD2. The CDR3 length is 18 residues. The ends lost 0 bases at V and 2 bases at J; junction bases unmatched: 11. Germline-derived CDR1 and CDR2 are SGHNT and YYREEE (reference sequence). DNA for the CDR3: TGTGCCAGCAGCTTGGGGAGCGGGGCGCGCCGAACCTACAATGAGCAGTTCTTC. Amino acids: CASSLGSGARRTYNEQFF.